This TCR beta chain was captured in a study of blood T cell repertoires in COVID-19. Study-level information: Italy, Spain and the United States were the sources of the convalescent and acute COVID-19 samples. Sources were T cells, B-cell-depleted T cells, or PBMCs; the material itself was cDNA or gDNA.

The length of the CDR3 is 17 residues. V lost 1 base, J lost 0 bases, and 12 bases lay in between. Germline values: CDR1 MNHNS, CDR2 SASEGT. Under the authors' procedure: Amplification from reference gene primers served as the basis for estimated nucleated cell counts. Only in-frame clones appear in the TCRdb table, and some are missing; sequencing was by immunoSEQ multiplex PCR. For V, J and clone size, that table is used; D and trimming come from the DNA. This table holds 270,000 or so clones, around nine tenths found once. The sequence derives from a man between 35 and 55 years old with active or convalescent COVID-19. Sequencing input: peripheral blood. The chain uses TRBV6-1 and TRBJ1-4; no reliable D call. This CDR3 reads CASSEEAAFATNEKLFF. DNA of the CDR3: TGTGCCAGCAGTGAAGAGGCGGCATTTGCAACTAATGAAAAACTGTTTTTT.